This T cell receptor beta chain was recorded in a study of regulatory T cells in long-lasting Graves disease. Documented time point: newly diagnosed GD, antithyroid drugs for less than 3 months. Scientists built the TCR library using RNA that was extracted from PBMCs. Study-wide findings and caveats: Analyses excluded thyroid tissue, covering peripheral blood alone.

To make TCR beta libraries, researchers used iRepertoire HTBI primers and Arm-PCR of CDR3 regions. From the multiplex PCR reads, TCRdb called clonotypes with MiXCR, one entry per CDR3 protein. The repertoire has approximately 230,000 distinct CDR3 sequences, 18% of them found once; the top ten carry roughly a fifth. This clonotype was found many times. Its antigen is still unknown. The source was peripheral blood mononuclear cells (PBMCs), collected at new diagnosis, from a patient treated with antithyroid drugs. This sequence originates from a female donor with Graves disease.

CDR3 nucleotide sequence: TGTGCCAGCAGCCAAGAACCCTTGTCCGGATACGAGCAGTACTTC. Protein: CASSQEPLSGYEQYF. This chain connects TRBV3-1 to TRBJ2-7; D is unclear. This CDR3 is 15 amino acids long. V lost 0 bases to trimming and J lost 4 bases, with 13 bases between them. Germline assignment: CDR1 LGHDT and CDR2 YNNKEL (reference sequence).